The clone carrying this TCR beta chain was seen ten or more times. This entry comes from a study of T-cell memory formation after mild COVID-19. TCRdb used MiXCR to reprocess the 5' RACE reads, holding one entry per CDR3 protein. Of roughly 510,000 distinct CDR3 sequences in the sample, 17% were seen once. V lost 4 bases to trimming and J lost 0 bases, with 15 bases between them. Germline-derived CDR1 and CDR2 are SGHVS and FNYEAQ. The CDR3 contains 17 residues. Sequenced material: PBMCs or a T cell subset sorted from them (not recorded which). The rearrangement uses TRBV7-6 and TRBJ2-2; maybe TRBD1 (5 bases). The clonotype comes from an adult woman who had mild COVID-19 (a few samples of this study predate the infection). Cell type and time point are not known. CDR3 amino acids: CASSSHPDSTNTGELFF. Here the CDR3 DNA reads TGTGCCAGCAGCTCGCACCCAGACAGCACGAACACCGGGGAGCTGTTTTTT.